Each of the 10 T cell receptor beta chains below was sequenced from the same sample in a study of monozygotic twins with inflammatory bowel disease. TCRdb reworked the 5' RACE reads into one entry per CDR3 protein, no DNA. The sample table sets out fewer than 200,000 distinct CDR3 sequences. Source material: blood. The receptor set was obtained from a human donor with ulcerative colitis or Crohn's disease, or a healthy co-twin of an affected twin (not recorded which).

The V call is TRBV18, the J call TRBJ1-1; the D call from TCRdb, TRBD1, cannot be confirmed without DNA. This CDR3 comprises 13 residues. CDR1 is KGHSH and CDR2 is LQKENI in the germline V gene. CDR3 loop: CASSTGGNTEAFF.

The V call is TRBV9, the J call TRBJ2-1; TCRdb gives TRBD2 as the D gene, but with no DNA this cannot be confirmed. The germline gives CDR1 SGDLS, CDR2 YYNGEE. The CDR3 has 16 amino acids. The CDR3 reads CASRVDEREGVNEQFF.

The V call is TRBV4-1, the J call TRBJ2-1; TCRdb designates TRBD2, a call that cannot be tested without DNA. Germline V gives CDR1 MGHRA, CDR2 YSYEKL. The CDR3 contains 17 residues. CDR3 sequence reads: CASSQASRLAGLHEQFF.

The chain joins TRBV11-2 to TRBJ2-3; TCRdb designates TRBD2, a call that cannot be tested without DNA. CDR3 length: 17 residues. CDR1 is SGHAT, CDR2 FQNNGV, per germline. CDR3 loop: CASSRGLAGVTGDTQYF.

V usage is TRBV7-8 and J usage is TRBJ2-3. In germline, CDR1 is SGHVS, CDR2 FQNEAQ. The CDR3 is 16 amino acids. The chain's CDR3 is CASSEGGVVVADTQYF. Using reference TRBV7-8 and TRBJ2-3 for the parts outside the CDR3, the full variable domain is GAGVSQSPRYKVAKRGQDVALRCDPISGHVSLFWYQQALGQGPEFLTYFQNEAQLDKSGLPSDRFFAERPEGSVSTLKIQRTQQEDSAVYLCASSEGGVVVADTQYFGPGTRLTVL.

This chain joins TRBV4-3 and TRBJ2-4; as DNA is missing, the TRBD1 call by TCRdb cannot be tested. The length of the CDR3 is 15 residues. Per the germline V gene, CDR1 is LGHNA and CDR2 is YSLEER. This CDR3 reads CASSHVRGSQNMQYF.

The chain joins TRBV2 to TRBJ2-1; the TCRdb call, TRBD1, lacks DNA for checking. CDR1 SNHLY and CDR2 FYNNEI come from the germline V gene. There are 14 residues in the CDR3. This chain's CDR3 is CASRRAGDPHEQFF.

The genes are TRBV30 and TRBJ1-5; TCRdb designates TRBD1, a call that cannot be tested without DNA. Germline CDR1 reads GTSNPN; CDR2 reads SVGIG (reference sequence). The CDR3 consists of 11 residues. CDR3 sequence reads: CAWSTGNGRHF.

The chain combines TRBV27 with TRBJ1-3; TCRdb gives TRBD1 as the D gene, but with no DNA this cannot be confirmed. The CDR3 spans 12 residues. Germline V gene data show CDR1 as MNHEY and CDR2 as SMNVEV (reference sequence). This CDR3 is CASISGDRGIYF.

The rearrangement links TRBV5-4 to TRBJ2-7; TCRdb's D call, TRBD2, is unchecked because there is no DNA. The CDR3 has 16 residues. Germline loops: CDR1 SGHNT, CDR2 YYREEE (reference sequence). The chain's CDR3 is CASSLEGSGRFYEQYF.